This T cell receptor beta chain was recovered during a study of cytomegalovirus exposure and HLA in healthy donors. Looking at the study overall: The same platform as the roughly 630 first-cohort repertoires was used for the 120 validation repertoires, a later analysis reported. Study outcomes and limitations: It was reportedly the case that the classifier diagnosed cytomegalovirus status with high specificity and sensitivity. In vitro testing confirmed a few CMV-associated chains as specific for CMV antigens.

It was the approximately 120-subject validation cohort, separate from the approximately 690-subject first cohort, to which the donors belonged. Details on this clone: Its antigen remains unidentified.

This CDR3 is built from 14 residues. Germline lookup yields CDR1 SNHLY and CDR2 FYNNEI. V lost 3 bases, J lost 6 bases, and 6 bases stayed unmatched. Method: immunoSEQ multiplex PCR; TCRdb's copy keeps in-frame clones and lacks some. The top ten hold 6.2% of the sample, which has some 150,000 clones, over 80% seen once. The TCR was taken from a woman aged 25 to 39 in good health and CMV-seropositive. This chain uses TRBV2 with TRBJ2-7; 9 bases line up with TRBD2. The sample comprised PBMCs. The CDR3: CASSDGRGGTEQYF. The CDR3 DNA reads TGTGCCAGCAGTGATGGGCGGGGGGGCACCGAGCAGTACTTC. Full variable domain (rest looked up from reference TRBV2 and TRBJ2-7): EPEVTQTPSHQVTQMGQEVILRCVPISNHLYFYWYRQILGQKVEFLVSFYNNEISEKSEIFDDQFSVERPDGSNFTLKIRSTKLEDSAMYFCASSDGRGGTEQYFGPGTRLTVT.